This T cell receptor beta chain comes out of a study of regulatory T cells in long-lasting Graves disease. Study results and caveats: Persistent Graves' patients showed a TCR diversity that was lower than that of newly diagnosed ones.

In its sample, this clonotype was seen a few times. Antigen: not known. Sample time point: newly diagnosed GD, antithyroid drugs for less than 3 months. From PBMCs, RNA was extracted and then used to make the TCR library. The CDR3 runs to 16 residues. CDR1 and CDR2 from the germline V gene are LNHDA and SQIVND (reference sequence). Trimming removed 5 bases from V and 1 base from J; junction bases left unmatched: 3. According to the study, TCR beta libraries were built with iRepertoire HTBI primers and CDR3-region Arm-PCR. TCRdb reprocessed the multiplex PCR reads via MiXCR and lists one record per CDR3 protein. The sample has fewer than 500,000 distinct CDR3 sequences; 15% to 20% are singletons. The same data also contributed to another study, on T cells in Graves' hyperthyroidism and ophthalmopathy. That paper adds: An initial round of RT-PCR targeting the TCR CDR3 relied on the HTBI primer set.

The clonotype was recovered from a man in his forties or fifties with Graves disease. The chain has TRBV19 and TRBJ2-2; 11 nucleotides agree with TRBD2. Sequenced here: peripheral blood mononuclear cells (PBMCs), sampled at new diagnosis, from a patient treated with antithyroid drugs. This chain's CDR3 is CASSRLAGLNTGELFF. The DNA of the CDR3 is TGTGCCAGTAGTCGACTAGCGGGACTGAACACCGGGGAGCTGTTTTTT.